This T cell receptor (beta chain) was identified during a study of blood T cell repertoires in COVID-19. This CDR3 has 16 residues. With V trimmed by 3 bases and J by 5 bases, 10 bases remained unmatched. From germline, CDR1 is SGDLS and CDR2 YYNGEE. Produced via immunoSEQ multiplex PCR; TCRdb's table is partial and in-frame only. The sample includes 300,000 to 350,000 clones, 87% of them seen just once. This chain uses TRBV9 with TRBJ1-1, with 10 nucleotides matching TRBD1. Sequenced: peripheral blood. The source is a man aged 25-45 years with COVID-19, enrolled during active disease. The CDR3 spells CASSARTGGDLTEAFF. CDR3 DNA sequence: TGTGCCAGCAGCGCCCGGACAGGGGGGGACCTAACTGAAGCTTTCTTT. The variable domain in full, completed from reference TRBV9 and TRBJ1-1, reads DSGVTQTPKHLITATGQRVTLRCSPRSGDLSVYWYQQSLDQGLQFLIQYYNGEERAKGNILERFSAQQFPDLHSELNLSSLELGDSALYFCASSARTGGDLTEAFFGQGTRLTVV.